The 23 T cell receptor beta chains below were found in one sample sequenced in a study of cytomegalovirus exposure and HLA in healthy donors (dated by TCRdb to 2016 to 2017). The library was built by means of the immunoSEQ multiplex PCR assay. For the multiplex PCR, a mixture combining 60 forward primers for TCR Vbeta segments and 13 reverse primers for TCR Jbeta segments was used. In its TCRdb copy, this immuneACCESS table keeps in-frame sequences only and misses some clones. Where compared with another copy, unresolved V genes explain less than half of these, and the others have no known cause. The sample profile shows some 140,000 clones; roughly 80% of them were found once. The ten largest clonotypes hold 2.5% to 4% of the sample. The specimen sequenced was PBMCs. The receptors were sampled from a man aged 40-55 years in good health and CMV-seronegative.

The CDR3 loop reads CSGAGGQGETQYF. In DNA form, the CDR3 reads TGCAGCGGCGCCGGGGGACAGGGGGAGACCCAGTACTTC. The gene calls are TRBV29-1 and TRBJ2-5; 10 positions agree with TRBD1. Germline V gene lookup returns CDR1 SQVTM and CDR2 ANQGSEA. The CDR3 contains 13 residues. V shed 7 bases and J 5 bases; nucleotides not matched to a gene: 7. Drawing the rest from reference TRBV29-1 and TRBJ2-5, the complete variable domain is SAVISQKPSRDICQRGTSLTIQCQVDSQVTMMFWYRQQPGQSLTLIATANQGSEATYESGFVIDKFPISRPNLTFSTLTVSNMSPEDSSIYLCSGAGGQGETQYFGPGTRLLVL.

This clone was observed a few times. The CDR3 nucleotides are TGCGCCAGCAGCTTGCGAGGAGGGGCAGGCTATGGCTACACCTTC. Translated: CASSLRGGAGYGYTF. The genes are TRBV5-1 and TRBJ1-2; possibly TRBD1 for D (5 bases). Germline V CDR1 and CDR2: SGHRS, YFSETQ. The CDR3 runs 15 residues. V lost 1 base and J lost 4, with 14 bases in between.

This clone was detected a few times. The CDR3: CASSLDISYEQYF. The CDR3 DNA reads as TGTGCCAGCAGCTTGGATATCTCCTACGAGCAGTACTTC. The chain employs TRBV5-5 and TRBJ2-7; D call uncertain. V dropped 0 bases and J dropped 0 bases, with 4 bases sitting between them. The CDR3 sequence is 13 residues long. Looked up from germline, CDR1 is SGHKS and CDR2 is YYEKEE (reference sequence).

The sample holds a few counts of this clone. The V and J genes are TRBV7-8 and TRBJ2-1; D perhaps matches TRBD2 (5 bases). The germline V and J ends were trimmed by 0 bases and 6 bases, with 21 bases remaining between them. CDR1 and CDR2 (germline): SGHVS, FQNEAQ. The CDR3 spans 18 residues. CDR3 in DNA: TGTGCCAGCAGCTTAGCGTTTTTTACCACTAGTGAAATCAATGAGCAGTTCTTC. Its translation: CASSLAFFTTSEINEQFF.

The chain combines TRBV6-5 with TRBJ1-2, with a weak D call TRBD1 (5 bases). V lost 6 bases and J lost 8, with 19 bases in between. Germline values: CDR1 MNHEY, CDR2 SVGAGI. This CDR3 spans 14 amino acids. CDR3 protein: CASRVGQDGFGYTF. Here the CDR3 DNA reads TGTGCCAGCAGGGTCGGACAAGACGGATTCGGCTACACCTTC.

This chain connects TRBV13 to TRBJ1-2; D might be TRBD1 (5 bases). Germline V gene lookup returns CDR1 PRHDT and CDR2 FYEKMQ (reference sequence). The CDR3 is 17 residues long. Trimming stripped 0 bases from V and 3 bases from J, with 17 bases between. For the CDR3, the DNA is TGTGCCAGCAGCTTAGGCCAGACGATGACAGATCACTATGGCTACACCTTC. This codes for CASSLGQTMTDHYGYTF.

This chain uses TRBV19 with TRBJ2-2; no reliable D call. Trimming cost V 7 bases and J 5 bases, with 11 bases left between them. This CDR3 has 13 residues. CDR1 and CDR2 from the germline V gene are LNHDA and SQIVND (reference sequence). CDR3 residues: CASISSQTGELFF. The CDR3 DNA reads as TGTGCCAGTATAAGCTCTCAAACCGGGGAGCTGTTTTTT.

The chain uses TRBV28 and TRBJ2-2, with a tentative D call TRBD2 (5 bases). The CDR3 contains 14 residues. Trimming took 8 bases from V and 0 from J, leaving 10 bases between them. CDR1 and CDR2 from the germline V gene are MDHEN and SYDVKM. CDR3: CASLDFANTGELFF. The CDR3 nucleotides read TGTGCCAGCTTGGACTTTGCGAACACCGGGGAGCTGTTTTTT.

The chain carries TRBV29-1 and TRBJ1-4; possibly TRBD1 for D (6 bases). The V end was cut by 7 bases, the J end by 8 bases, with 29 bases between. Germline loops: CDR1 SQVTM, CDR2 ANQGSEA. The length of the CDR3 is 17 residues. The CDR3 reads CSGAWMSGGESREKLFF. CDR3 DNA: TGCAGCGGCGCATGGATGAGTGGGGGCGAATCTCGGGAAAAACTGTTTTTT.

CDR3 in DNA: TGTGCCAGTAGTACCTCCCCGTCGAACAGATATAGCAATCAGCCCCAGCATTTT. Translated, it gives CASSTSPSNRYSNQPQHF. The chain links TRBV19 to TRBJ1-5; D not resolved. The CDR3 length is 18 residues. The germline V gene encodes CDR1 LNHDA and CDR2 SQIVND (reference sequence). Trimming shortened V by 4 bases and J by 0 bases, and 19 bases separated the two germline ends.

The genes are TRBV27 and TRBJ2-1, with TRBD2 matching over 11 bases. V lost 5 bases and J lost 4; bases outside the gene matches: 7. Germline-derived CDR1 and CDR2 are MNHEY and SMNVEV (reference sequence). The CDR3 sequence is 16 residues long. The DNA for the CDR3 is TGTGCCAGCAGTCTAATTAGCGGGAGGGGTTACAATGAGCAGTTCTTC. This encodes CASSLISGRGYNEQFF.

The table lists this clone with a count of one. The chain recombines TRBV5-1 with TRBJ2-3; TRBD2 matches at 9 bases. Germline V CDR1 and CDR2: SGHRS, YFSETQ. The CDR3 is made up of 16 amino acids. Trimming took 7 bases from V and 3 from J; bases not matched to a gene: 12. The CDR3 nucleotides read TGCGCCAGCGCGACGGGCGGCGGGGGGGGAACAGATACGCAGTATTTT. Its protein is CASATGGGGGTDTQYF. Looking up the rest from reference TRBV5-1 and TRBJ2-3 gives the full variable domain: KAGVTQTPRYLIKTRGQQVTLSCSPISGHRSVSWYQQTPGQGLQFLFEYFSETQRNKGNFPGRFSGRQFSNSRSEMNVSTLELGDSALYLCASATGGGGGTDTQYFGPGTRLTVL.

In its sample, this clone was seen once. The gene calls are TRBV27 and TRBJ2-3, with a possible D match to TRBD1 (6 bases). The CDR3 covers 16 residues. Germline V gives CDR1 MNHEY, CDR2 SMNVEV (reference sequence). V was clipped by 2 bases and J by 4 bases, with 16 bases between them. DNA for the CDR3: TGTGCCAGCAGTTTAAGGCAGGACAGTACCCCAGATACGCAGTATTTT. Residues: CASSLRQDSTPDTQYF.

This clone was seen only a few times. The CDR3 loop is CAISDLRNLANTGELFF. CDR3 nucleotides: TGTGCCATCAGTGATCTCAGGAATCTCGCGAACACCGGGGAGCTGTTTTTT. The chain combines TRBV10-3 with TRBJ2-2; D remains ambiguous. Germline values: CDR1 ENHRY, CDR2 SYGVKD. Trimming left V 3 bases short and J 0 bases short, with 14 bases between. The CDR3 contains 17 residues.

J is TRBJ2-7 and V is TRBV19; 7 nucleotides line up with TRBD2. The V gene's germline CDR1 is LNHDA and CDR2 SQIVND (reference sequence). The V segment lost 9 bases and the J segment 5 bases; nucleotides outside the gene matches: 10. This CDR3 spans 13 amino acids. CDR3 bases: TGTGCCAGCACCCCGGTGGGGGGGAACGAGCAGTACTTC. It is translated as CASTPVGGNEQYF.

This chain joins TRBV7-7 and TRBJ2-5; 8 bases match TRBD2. CDR1 and CDR2 from the germline V gene are SSHAT and FNYEAQ (reference sequence). J gave up 5 bases and V 5 bases, and 7 bases lay outside the gene matches. There are 14 residues in the CDR3. CDR3 bases: TGTGCCAGCAGCCCCCCAGCGGGAGCCGAGACCCAGTACTTC. Its translation is CASSPPAGAETQYF.

Here the CDR3 reads CSASVAGELFF. In DNA, the CDR3 is TGCAGTGCTAGTGTCGCCGGGGAGCTGTTTTTT. This chain links TRBV20-1 with TRBJ2-2; D is undetermined. The CDR3 is 11 residues long. CDR1 and CDR2 from the germline V gene are DFQATT and SNEGSKA (reference sequence). With 3 bases removed from V and 6 bases from J, the gap between germline ends came to 5 bases.

The chain combines TRBV11-3 with TRBJ2-7; D perhaps matches TRBD1 (6 bases). Germline CDR1 and CDR2: SGHNT and YENEEA. V lost 0 bases and J 3 bases, leaving 12 bases between the germline ends. This CDR3 spans 15 amino acids. DNA of the CDR3: TGTGCCAGCAGCTTAGATGGCCAGGGGTACTACGAGCAGTACTTC. Translated: CASSLDGQGYYEQYF.

This chain links TRBV6-1 with TRBJ1-2; a weak D match, TRBD1 (5 bases). Germline V gives CDR1 MNHNS, CDR2 SASEGT. V lost 5 bases, J lost 5 bases, and 12 bases lay in between. CDR3 length: 13 amino acids. In DNA form, the CDR3 reads TGTGCCAGCAGTACGACAGAGACTTATGGCTACACCTTC. Translating it yields CASSTTETYGYTF.

The chain combines TRBV7-9 with TRBJ2-5; 11 bases fit TRBD2. The CDR3 consists of 15 residues. After removal of 2 bases from V and 5 bases from J, the junction contained 4 bases not matched to a gene. CDR1 is SEHNR and CDR2 is FQNEAQ in the germline V gene (reference sequence). CDR3 loop: CASSLLAGGSETQYF. The CDR3 nucleotides read TGTGCCAGCAGCTTACTAGCGGGAGGAAGTGAGACCCAGTACTTC.

The chain couples TRBV9 to TRBJ2-6, with a tentative D call TRBD1 (9 bases). Trimming removed 4 bases at V and 0 bases at J, with 29 bases between. Germline V CDR1 and CDR2: SGDLS, YYNGEE. The CDR3 runs 22 residues. Written as DNA, the CDR3 is TGTGCCAGCAGCCCCCGGGACAGGGTTTTCGCGGGAGGATCCTCTGGGGCCAACGTCCTGACTTTC. Its translation: CASSPRDRVFAGGSSGANVLTF.

This chain joins TRBV5-1 and TRBJ2-7, with 12 positions matching TRBD2. The CDR3 length is 18 residues. The V gene end was trimmed by 0 bases and the J gene end by 2 bases; junction bases not matched to a gene: 9. The germline gives CDR1 SGHRS, CDR2 YFSETQ. CDR3 loop: CASSLGLTSGGFTYEQYF. The CDR3 nucleotides are TGCGCCAGCAGCTTGGGATTGACTAGCGGGGGTTTCACCTACGAGCAGTACTTC.

The chain couples TRBV6-1 to TRBJ2-7; TRBD1 aligns across 8 bases. Germline-derived CDR1 and CDR2 are MNHNS and SASEGT. CDR3 length: 15 amino acids. The junction had 3 bases not matched to a gene; V was cut back by 0 bases and J by 2 bases. The CDR3 bases are TGTGCCAGCAGTGAAGCGGACAGGGCCACCTACGAGCAGTACTTC. It codes for CASSEADRATYEQYF.